This T cell receptor (beta chain) was obtained from a study of monozygotic twins with inflammatory bowel disease. A remark on this clonotype: Its antigen is unidentified.

RNA in its total form was extracted from whole blood, and T cells were not sorted. Overall study results and limits: IBD patients had lower TCRbeta diversity (inverse Simpson) than healthy co-twins.

CDR1 MDHEN and CDR2 SYDVKM come from the germline V gene. The CDR3 spans 15 residues. A template switching step added UMIs, each with a 6-nucleotide sample barcode. TCRdb re-called the 5' RACE reads and catalogs CDR3 proteins one per entry, DNA excluded. Its table lists around 410,000 distinct CDR3 sequences. J is TRBJ2-4 and V is TRBV28; TCRdb's D gene call, TRBD1, goes unchecked for lack of DNA. The source is a human donor with ulcerative colitis or Crohn's disease, or a healthy co-twin of an affected twin (not recorded which). Sequences were obtained from blood. CDR3 in amino acids: CASSWVPLAKNIQYF. Full variable domain (missing parts from reference TRBV28 and TRBJ2-4): DVKVTQSSRYLVKRTGEKVFLECVQDMDHENMFWYRQDPGLGLRLIYFSYDVKMKEKGDIPEGYSVSREKKERFSLILESASTNQTSMYLCASSWVPLAKNIQYFGAGTRLSVL.